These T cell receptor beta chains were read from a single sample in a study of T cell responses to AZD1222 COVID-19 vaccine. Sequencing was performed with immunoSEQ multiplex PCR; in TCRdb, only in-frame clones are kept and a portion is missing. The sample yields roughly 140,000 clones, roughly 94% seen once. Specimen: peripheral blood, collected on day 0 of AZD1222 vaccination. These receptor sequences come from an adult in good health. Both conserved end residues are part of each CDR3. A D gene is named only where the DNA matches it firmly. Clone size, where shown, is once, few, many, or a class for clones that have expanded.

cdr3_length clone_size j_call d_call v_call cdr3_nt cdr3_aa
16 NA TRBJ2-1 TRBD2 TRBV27 TGTGCCAGCAGAATACCAACTAGCGGGCGGGACAATGAGCAGTTCTTC CASRIPTSGRDNEQFF
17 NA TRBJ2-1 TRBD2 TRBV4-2 TGTGCCAGCAGCAACCCGGGACTAGCGGGAGATGGCAATGAGCAGTTCTTC CASSNPGLAGDGNEQFF
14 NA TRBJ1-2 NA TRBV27 TGTGCCAGCAGTTTATCGAGGGGCCACTATGGCTACACCTTC CASSLSRGHYGYTF
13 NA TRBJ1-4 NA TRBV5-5 TGTGCCAGCAGCCCTGGATTTAATGAAAAACTGTTTTTT CASSPGFNEKLFF
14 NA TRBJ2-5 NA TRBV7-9 TGTGCCAGCAGCAAAAAACAGGGAGGAGAGACCCAGTACTTC CASSKKQGGETQYF
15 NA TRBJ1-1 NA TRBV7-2 TGTGCCAGCAGCTTAGGAGATTCGGGGGCTGCGGGGGCTTTCTTT CASSLGDSGAAGAFF
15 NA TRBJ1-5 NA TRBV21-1 TGTGCCAGCAGCAAAAGGGAGAATAGCAATCAGCCCCAGCATTTT CASSKRENSNQPQHF
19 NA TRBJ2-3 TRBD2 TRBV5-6 TGTGCCAGCAGCCCGGGTGCGGCGGGGGGACTTAAACCCACAGATACGCAGTATTTT CASSPGAAGGLKPTDTQYF
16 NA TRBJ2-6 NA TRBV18 TGTGCCAGCTCACCACCGTTGGGAGCTGGGGCCAACGTCCTGACTTTC CASSPPLGAGANVLTF
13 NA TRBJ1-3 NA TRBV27 TGTGCCAGCAGCCCGAGCTCTGGAAACACCATATATTTT CASSPSSGNTIYF
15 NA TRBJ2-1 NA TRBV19 TGTGCCAGTAGTTTGGGATCCCGGGGCCTCAATGAGCAGTTCTTC CASSLGSRGLNEQFF
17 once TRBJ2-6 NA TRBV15 TGTGCCACCAGCAGACTGGACAAGAGCTCTGGGGCCAACGTCCTGACTTTC CATSRLDKSSGANVLTF
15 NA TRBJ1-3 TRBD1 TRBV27 TGTGCCAGCAGTTGGCGGACAGGCGGTAAGAACACCATATATTTT CASSWRTGGKNTIYF
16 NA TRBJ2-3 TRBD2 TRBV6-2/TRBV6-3 TGTGCCAGCAGTTACGCGGCGGGGGGAAGCACAGATACGCAGTATTTT CASSYAAGGSTDTQYF
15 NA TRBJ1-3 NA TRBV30 TGTGCCTGGAGTGTACGGGGGGGAAATGGAAACACCATATATTTT CAWSVRGGNGNTIYF
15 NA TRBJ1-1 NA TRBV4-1 TGCGCCAGCAGCCAAGAAGAGGGGGTCGGTACTGAAGCTTTCTTT CASSQEEGVGTEAFF
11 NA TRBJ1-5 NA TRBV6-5 TGTGCCAGCGGGGCGGCTCAGCCCCAGCATTTT CASGAAQPQHF
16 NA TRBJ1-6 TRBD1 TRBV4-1 TGCGCCAGCAGCCAAGACGGACAGGGTGGGAATTCACCCCTCCACTTT CASSQDGQGGNSPLHF
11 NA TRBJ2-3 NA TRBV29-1 TGCAGCGTAGATCCAGGGACTACGCAGTATTTT CSVDPGTTQYF
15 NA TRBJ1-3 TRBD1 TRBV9 TGTGCCAGCAGCGGCACCGGGACAGCGGGAAACACCATATATTTT CASSGTGTAGNTIYF
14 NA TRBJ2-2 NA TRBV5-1 TGCGCCAGCAGCCCCCATTCGAACACCGGGGAGCTGTTTTTT CASSPHSNTGELFF
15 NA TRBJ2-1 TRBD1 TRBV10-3 TGTGCCATCAGAGAGGACAGGACGGAGTACGGTGAGCAGTTCTTC CAIREDRTEYGEQFF
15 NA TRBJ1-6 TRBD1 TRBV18 TGTGCCAGCTCACCACTCGGACAGGATAATTCACCCCTCCACTTT CASSPLGQDNSPLHF
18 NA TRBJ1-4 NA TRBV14 TGTGCCAGCAGCCAAGATCGTTACGGATTAGCAACTAATGAAAAACTGTTTTTT CASSQDRYGLATNEKLFF
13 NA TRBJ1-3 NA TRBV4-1 TGCGCCAGCAGCCAGAGGTCTGGAAACACCATATATTTT CASSQRSGNTIYF
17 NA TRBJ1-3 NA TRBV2 TGTGCCAGCAGTGAAAGGGCTATTAGAATCTCTGGAAACACCATATATTTT CASSERAIRISGNTIYF
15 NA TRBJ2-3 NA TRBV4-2 TGTGCCAGCAGCCATAACAACGGAGGCACAGATACGCAGTATTTT CASSHNNGGTDTQYF
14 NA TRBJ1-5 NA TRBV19 TGTGCCAGCACCAGCCAAAATAGCAATCAGCCCCAGCATTTT CASTSQNSNQPQHF
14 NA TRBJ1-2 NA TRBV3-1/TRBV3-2 TGTGCCAGCAGCCAGACCGACAGAGACTATGGCTACACCTTC CASSQTDRDYGYTF
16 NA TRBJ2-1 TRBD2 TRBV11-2 TGTGCCAGCAGCCGAAGAAGTAGCGGGGTATATAATGAGCAGTTCTTC CASSRRSSGVYNEQFF
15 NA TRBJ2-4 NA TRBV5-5 TGTGCCAGCAGCCCCATGCTGGGGGCCAAAAACATTCAGTACTTC CASSPMLGAKNIQYF
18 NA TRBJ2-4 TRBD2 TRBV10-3 TGTGCCATCAGTGCTCATTTTCGTACTAGCGGTACCAAAAACATTCAGTACTTC CAISAHFRTSGTKNIQYF
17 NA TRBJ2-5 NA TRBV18 TGTGCCAGCTCACCCCTTTCCCCCGTGGTCCGGCCAGAGACCCAGTACTTC CASSPLSPVVRPETQYF
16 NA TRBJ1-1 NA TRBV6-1 TGTGCCAGCAGTGTAGACAGAGTCCCATCTAACACTGAAGCTTTCTTT CASSVDRVPSNTEAFF
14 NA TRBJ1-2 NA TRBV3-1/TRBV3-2 TGTGCCAGCAGCCAAGACAGAGCCTTCTATGGCTACACCTTC CASSQDRAFYGYTF
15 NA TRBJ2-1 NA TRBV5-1 TGCGCCAGCAGCTTAATAGGTGGGAGGTACAATGAGCAGTTCTTC CASSLIGGRYNEQFF
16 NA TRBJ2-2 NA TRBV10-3 TGTGCCATCAGTGAGAGGCCCCGAGGAAACACCGGGGAGCTGTTTTTT CAISERPRGNTGELFF
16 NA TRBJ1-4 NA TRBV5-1 TGCGCCAGCAGCGTTGGGGTTCAAGCGTTGGGTGAAAAACTGTTTTTT CASSVGVQALGEKLFF
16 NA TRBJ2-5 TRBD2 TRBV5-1 TGCGCCAGCAGCTTGGAGGCTAGCGGGGGGGAAGAGACCCAGTACTTC CASSLEASGGEETQYF
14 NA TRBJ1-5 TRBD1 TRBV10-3 TGTGCCATCAGCTCGGACAGGGGCAATCAGCCCCAGCATTTT CAISSDRGNQPQHF
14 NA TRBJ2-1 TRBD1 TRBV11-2 TGTGCCAGCCGCACGACAGGGATTGACAATGAGCAGTTCTTC CASRTTGIDNEQFF
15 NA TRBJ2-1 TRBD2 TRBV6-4 TGTGCCAGCAGTGCAGAGGGAGGGCCGGAAAATGAGCAGTTCTTC CASSAEGGPENEQFF
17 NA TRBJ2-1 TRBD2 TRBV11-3 TGTGCCAGCAGCTACCGACTAGCGGGAACCCTCCCCGATGAGCAGTTCTTC CASSYRLAGTLPDEQFF
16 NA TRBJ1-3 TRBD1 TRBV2 TGTGCCAGCAGCCCGCCCGAGACAGGGTTTGAGAACACCATATATTTT CASSPPETGFENTIYF
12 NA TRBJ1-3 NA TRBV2 TGTGCCAGCGCAGGGACTGGAAACACCATATATTTT CASAGTGNTIYF
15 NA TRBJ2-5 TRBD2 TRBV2 TGTGCCAGCAGACTACTAGCGGGGGGGCGGGAGACCCAGTACTTC CASRLLAGGRETQYF
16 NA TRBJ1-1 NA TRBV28 TGTGCCAGCAGTGAGTCTGGAGGGGCCCGTAACACTGAAGCTTTCTTT CASSESGGARNTEAFF
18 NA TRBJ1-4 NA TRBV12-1 TGTGCCAGCAGCGGGGGCCTAAAGTTGGGAGAGGGTAATGAAAAACTGTTTTTT CASSGGLKLGEGNEKLFF
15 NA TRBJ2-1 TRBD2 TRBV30 TGTGCCTGGAGACCTAGCGGGAGGGCCTTCAATGAGCAGTTCTTC CAWRPSGRAFNEQFF
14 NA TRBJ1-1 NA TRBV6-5 TGTGCCAGCAGTTACTCCGAGGGGATTGGGGAAGCTTTCTTT CASSYSEGIGEAFF